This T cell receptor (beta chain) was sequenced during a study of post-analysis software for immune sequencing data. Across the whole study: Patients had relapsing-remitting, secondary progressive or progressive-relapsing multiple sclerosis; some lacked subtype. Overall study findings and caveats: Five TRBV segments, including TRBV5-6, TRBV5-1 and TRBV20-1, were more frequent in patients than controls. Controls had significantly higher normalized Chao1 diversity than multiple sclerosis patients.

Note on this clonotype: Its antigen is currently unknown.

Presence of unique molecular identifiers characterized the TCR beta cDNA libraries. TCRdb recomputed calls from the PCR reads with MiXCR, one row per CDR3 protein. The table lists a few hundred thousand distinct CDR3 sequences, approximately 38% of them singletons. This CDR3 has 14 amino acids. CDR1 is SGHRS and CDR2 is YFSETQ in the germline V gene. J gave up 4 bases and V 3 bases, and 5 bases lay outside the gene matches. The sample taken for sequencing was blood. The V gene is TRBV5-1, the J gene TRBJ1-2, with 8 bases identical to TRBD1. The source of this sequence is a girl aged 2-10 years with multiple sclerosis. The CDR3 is CASSSWTGRYGYTF. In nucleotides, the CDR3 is TGCGCCAGCAGCTCGTGGACAGGGCGCTATGGCTACACCTTC. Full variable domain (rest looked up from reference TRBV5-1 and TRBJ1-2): KAGVTQTPRYLIKTRGQQVTLSCSPISGHRSVSWYQQTPGQGLQFLFEYFSETQRNKGNFPGRFSGRQFSNSRSEMNVSTLELGDSALYLCASSSWTGRYGYTFGSGTRLTVV.